Listed here is a single TCR beta chain. This clonotype appeared a few times. It has no known antigen specificity. The sample holds no much larger clone one base away, and base qualities are not on file. The roughly 39 donors, aged roughly 6 to 90 years, were systemically healthy Caucasian individuals from Russia. Each donor gave about 9.7 milliliters of peripheral blood, drawn into EDTA-treated Vacutainer tubes. Ficoll-Paque density-gradient centrifugation was used to isolate PBMCs, with at least 7 million obtained per sample. Trizol reagent was used to extract total RNA from PBMCs, with at least 6 micrograms per sample. The percentages of naive CD45RAhigh/CD27high T cells were determined by flow cytometry on a PBMC aliquot from every donor. The library was obtained by 5' RACE. Sequenced on an Illumina HiSeq 2500. A second PCR of about 7 to 12 cycles was run with a J-beta primer mix and a sample-barcoded 5' primer. A template-switch 5' adaptor carrying 12 random nucleotides introduced a unique molecular identifier onto each TCR beta cDNA molecule. Each sample yielded at least 2.5 million CDR3-containing paired-end reads. First-strand cDNA synthesis was performed from all RNA using the Mint cDNA synthesis kit, with priming by a TRBC-specific oligonucleotide. All cDNA was treated with uracil-DNA glycosylase and then went through a first 18-cycle PCR with the universal primers M1SS and BC2_uni_R. The published analysis was carried out like this. For normalization, 1 million high-quality reads, each with a distinct molecular identifier, were randomly selected from each sample. Reads with shared molecular identifiers were discarded instead of being binned into consensus sequences. MiTCR, run with a Q25 quality threshold and the strictest error-elimination algorithm, handled CDR3 identification, clonotype clustering and error correction. A nonparametric unseen species model with Euler transformation was used to estimate lower-bound total TCR beta diversity. Starting from the raw public reads, TCRdb applied fastp trimming at Q25, assembled clones with MiXCR and retained in-frame beta chains. Each entry merges the rows of one CDR3 protein and shows their most common DNA and genes. These V and J calls derive from TCRdb rather than the authors' analysis. This sample lists 650,000 to 1,000,000 distinct CDR3 sequences; around 36% were detected once. 10% to 15% of the sample comes from the top ten.

The sample belongs to a study of blood T cells in healthy people across ages (dated by TCRdb to the mid-2010s). About the investigation overall: In model experiments, template switching captured roughly one uniquely barcoded TCR beta cDNA molecule for every two T cells. Two additional independent replicas of 1 million unique cDNA reads from the same blood draw were analyzed for two donors (one aged 18 to 30 and one aged 80 or older). To avoid experimental bias, donors of different ages were randomly spread across the sequencing lanes. Using deep sequencing normalized with unique cDNA molecular identifiers, the study measured how TCR beta repertoire diversity changes with age. Four age groups were formed from the donors: young (average around 15 years), middle-aged (just under 40), aged (62) and long-lived (approximately 80).

Looking up the germline V gene yields CDR1 LGHNA and CDR2 YSLEER. The CDR3 has 15 amino acids, counting the end cysteine and phenylalanine. Of all the DNA, just the CDR3 is kept, 45 bases in frame from base 1. V drops 0 bases and J drops 4 bases, leaving 10 bases in between. What the work shows at the level of the full study, not this receptor alone: Conclusive comparison of naive and antigen-experienced compartments was prevented by the profiling of bulk unsorted PBMCs. A strong correlation was found between observed TCR beta diversity and the percentage of naive T cells measured by flow cytometry. Compared with the aged group, more naive CD4+ T cells, fewer expanded clones and increased TCR diversity were shown by the long-lived group, suggesting age selection. Estimates of total diversity based on one million sequenced T cells were regarded as lower bounds and as underestimates. Because donor CMV infection status was unknown, age-related changes in expanded clonotypes were potentially confounded. Observed TCR beta diversity per million T cells fell roughly linearly with age, and a significant reduction was already apparent by age around 40.

The sample comprised blood. The sequence is built from TRBV4-3 and TRBJ1-5; no D gene is confidently identified. The TCR comes from a young man in good health. The nucleotide sequence reads TGCGCCAGCAGCCAAGAAGAAGCGGGGAATCAGCCCCAGCATTTT. Its amino acids are CASSQEEAGNQPQHF.